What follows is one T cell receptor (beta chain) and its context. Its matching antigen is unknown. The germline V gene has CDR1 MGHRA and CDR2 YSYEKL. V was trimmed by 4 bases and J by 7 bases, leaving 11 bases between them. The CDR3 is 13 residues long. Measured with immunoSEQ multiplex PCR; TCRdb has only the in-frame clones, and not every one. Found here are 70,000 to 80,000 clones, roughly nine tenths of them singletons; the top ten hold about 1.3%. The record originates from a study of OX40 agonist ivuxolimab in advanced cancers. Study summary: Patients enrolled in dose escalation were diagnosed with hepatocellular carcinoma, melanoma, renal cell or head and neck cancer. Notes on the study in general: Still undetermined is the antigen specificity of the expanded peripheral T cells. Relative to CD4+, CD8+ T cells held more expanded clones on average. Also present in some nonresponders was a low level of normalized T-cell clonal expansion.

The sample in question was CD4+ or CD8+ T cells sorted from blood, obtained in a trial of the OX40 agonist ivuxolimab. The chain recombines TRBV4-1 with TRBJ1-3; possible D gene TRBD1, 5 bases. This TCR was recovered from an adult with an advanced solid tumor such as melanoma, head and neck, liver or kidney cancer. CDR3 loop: CASSPRGKNTIYF. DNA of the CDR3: TGCGCCAGCAGCCCACGGGGGAAGAACACCATATATTTT.